One sample yielded the 3 T cell receptor beta chains listed below, sequenced in a study of T cell repertoires in cytomegalovirus infection. TCRdb re-analysed the reads in MiXCR, keeping a single row per CDR3 protein. This table has 600,000 to 800,000 distinct CDR3 sequences, around 24% appearing once. Sequences were obtained from CD8+ T cells from PBMCs. All receptors derive from a human donor in good health (CMV status not recorded). Some clones in this sample may be carry-over from other donors' samples.

The V and J genes are TRBV6-5 and TRBJ2-1; D possibly corresponds to TRBD2 (5 bases). Germline assignment: CDR1 MNHEY and CDR2 SVGAGI. V gave up 6 bases and J gave up 0 bases, with 12 bases separating them. The CDR3 runs to 15 residues. The CDR3 sequence: CASSRLPSSYNEQFF. The CDR3 DNA follows: TGTGCCAGCAGCCGACTACCCAGCTCCTACAATGAGCAGTTCTTC.

The count of this clonotype is one. A much larger clonotype is one base distant, so this may be a read error. The CDR3 region has the DNA TGTGCCAGCAGTTACGGACAGGGCGCCGTCAATCAGCCCCAGCATTTT. Its translation is CASSYGQGAVNQPQHF. The chain employs TRBV28 and TRBJ1-5; 8 positions match TRBD1. Per the germline V gene, CDR1 is MDHEN and CDR2 is SYDVKM. The CDR3 has 16 residues. The V and J ends lost 4 bases and 3 bases, in that order; junction bases with no gene match: 8.

The V gene is TRBV6-6, the J gene TRBJ1-3, with D maybe TRBD1 (5 bases). In germline, CDR1 is MNHNY, CDR2 SVGAGI (reference sequence). The CDR3 is 15 residues long. The ends were cut back, 0 bases at V and 1 base at J, with 7 bases in the middle. CDR3 sequence reads: CASSYSEGSGNTIYF. CDR3 coding DNA: TGTGCCAGCAGTTACTCGGAGGGGTCTGGAAACACCATATATTTT.